This T cell receptor (beta chain) was profiled in a study of shared clonotypes between healthy human individuals. Overall study results and limits: The small donor group covered limited genetic and exposure diversity.

Only in-frame clones appear in the TCRdb table, and some are missing; sequencing was by immunoSEQ multiplex PCR. The profile shows some 510,000 clones, 75% to 85% of them singletons. This CDR3 is built from 15 residues. Germline CDR1 and CDR2: MNHEY and SMNVEV (reference sequence). Trimming pared 6 bases from V and 1 base from J, leaving 15 bases between. As regards this clone: What it binds is not known.

This receptor was identified in a woman between 35 and 50 years old in good health. Some clones in this sample may be carry-over from other donors' samples. Sequenced material: PBMCs. The chain combines TRBV27 with TRBJ1-1, with no clear D. CDR3 protein: CASSLTPDGNTEAFF. In DNA, the CDR3 is TGTGCCAGCAGCTTAACCCCGGACGGGAACACTGAAGCTTTCTTT.